This record looks at one TCR beta chain sequence and its context. Study processing details: Amplification with reference gene primers provided the estimates of nucleated cell counts. The data were produced by immunoSEQ multiplex PCR, yet TCRdb's version contains in-frame clones alone and is incomplete. V and J calls and clone size are copied from that table; D and trimming were computed from the DNA. The sample includes some 40,000 clones, approximately 85% seen only once; the top ten take under 35%. This sample was taken from a study of blood T cell repertoires in COVID-19. On the study more broadly: Acute-phase and convalescent COVID-19 samples originated in the United States, Italy and Spain. The analysed material was cDNA or gDNA that came from T cells, B-cell-depleted T cells, or PBMCs.

The sequencing sample was made of peripheral blood. The receptor's source is a woman over 75 with acute or convalescent COVID-19.

CDR3 DNA: TGTGCCAGCAGTTACGCGCCTTACACAGATACGCAGTATTTT. Translation: CASSYAPYTDTQYF. The rearrangement joins TRBV6-6 to TRBJ2-3; unclear D gene. This CDR3 comprises 14 residues. CDR1 and CDR2 from the germline V gene are MNHNY and SVGAGI (reference sequence). V was pared by 2 bases and J by 2 bases, with 8 bases between.